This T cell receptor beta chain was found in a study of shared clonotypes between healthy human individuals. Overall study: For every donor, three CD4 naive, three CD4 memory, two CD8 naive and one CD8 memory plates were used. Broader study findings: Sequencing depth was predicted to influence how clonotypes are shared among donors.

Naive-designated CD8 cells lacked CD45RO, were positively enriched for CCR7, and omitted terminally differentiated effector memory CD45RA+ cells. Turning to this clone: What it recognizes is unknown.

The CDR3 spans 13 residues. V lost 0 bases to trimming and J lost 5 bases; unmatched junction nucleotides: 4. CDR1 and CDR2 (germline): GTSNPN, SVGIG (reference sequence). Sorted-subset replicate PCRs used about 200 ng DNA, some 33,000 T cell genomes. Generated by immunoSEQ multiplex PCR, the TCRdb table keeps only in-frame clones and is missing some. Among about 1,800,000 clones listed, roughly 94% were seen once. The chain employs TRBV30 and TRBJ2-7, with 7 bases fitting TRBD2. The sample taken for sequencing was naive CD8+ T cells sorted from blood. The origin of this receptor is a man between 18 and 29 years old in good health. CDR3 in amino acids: CAWSVDSGNEQYF. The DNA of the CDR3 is TGTGCCTGGAGTGTAGACAGCGGGAACGAGCAGTACTTC.